Each of the 16 T cell receptor beta chains below was sequenced from the same sample in a study of long-term antiretroviral therapy in people with HIV. At survey level, the immunoSEQ assay was run in its v3.0 version. Sequenced by immunoSEQ multiplex PCR; TCRdb stores in-frame clones only, minus some. The table shows about 28,000 clones, with approximately 85% occurring only once. The specimen was unsorted PBMCs, collected 3 years after starting antiretroviral therapy. Receptors were obtained from a man in his forties with HIV.

This clone appeared a few times. This chain connects TRBV19 to TRBJ1-2; no firm D call. The CDR3 spans 17 residues. With 7 bases removed from V and 2 bases from J, the gap between germline ends came to 23 bases. The germline V gene has CDR1 LNHDA and CDR2 SQIVND (reference sequence). DNA of the CDR3: TGTGCCAGTACCACCACGAGGCCCAAGGCTTTCAACTATGGCTACACCTTC. Translation: CASTTTRPKAFNYGYTF.

The rearrangement joins TRBV5-6 to TRBJ2-2; a possible D gene is TRBD2 (5 bases). CDR1 and CDR2 from the germline V gene are SGHDT and YYEEEE. V lost 0 bases and J 3 bases, leaving 12 bases between the germline ends. The CDR3 sequence is 16 residues long. DNA of the CDR3: TGTGCCAGCAGCTTGGGCGGGCGCCCGCACACCGGGGAGCTGTTTTTT. Translation: CASSLGGRPHTGELFF.

The J gene is TRBJ2-5, the V gene TRBV2; the match to TRBD2 covers 9 bases. The V and J ends lost 2 bases and 1 base, in that order; junction bases with no gene match: 5. From germline, CDR1 is SNHLY and CDR2 FYNNEI. The CDR3 has 16 residues. CDR3 DNA: TGTGCCAGCAGTGAAAGAAGCGGGAGGCCCCAAGAGACCCAGTACTTC. This encodes CASSERSGRPQETQYF.

The J gene is TRBJ1-2, the V gene TRBV27; no definite D call. The CDR3 is made up of 13 amino acids. The V end was cut by 2 bases, the J end by 2 bases, with 6 bases between. The germline V gene has CDR1 MNHEY and CDR2 SMNVEV (reference sequence). CDR3 DNA: TGTGCCAGCAGTTTACGGCAGAACTATGGCTACACCTTC. Translated, it gives CASSLRQNYGYTF.

This rearrangement joins TRBV5-6 to TRBJ1-4; 7 bases fit TRBD1. The CDR3 runs 19 residues. V lost 0 bases and J lost 0; bases outside the gene matches: 11. In germline, CDR1 is SGHDT, CDR2 YYEEEE. The CDR3 sequence is CASSLEFPGQPATNEKLFF. The CDR3 coding sequence is TGTGCCAGCAGCTTGGAATTCCCGGGACAGCCGGCAACTAATGAAAAACTGTTTTTT.

V is TRBV5-6 and J is TRBJ1-2, with D perhaps matching TRBD1 (6 bases). The CDR3 totals 15 residues. Germline V gene lookup returns CDR1 SGHDT and CDR2 YYEEEE. Trimming stripped 3 bases from V and 2 bases from J, with 14 bases between. The CDR3 DNA sequence: TGTGCCAGCAGCTCTTGGGGGGCGGGGAACTATGGCTACACCTTC. This sequence encodes CASSSWGAGNYGYTF.

Here the CDR3 reads CASSAEDKNIQYF. The DNA for the CDR3 is TGTGCCAGCAGCGCCGAGGACAAAAACATTCAGTACTTC. The chain links TRBV9 to TRBJ2-4, with no clear D. The germline gives CDR1 SGDLS, CDR2 YYNGEE. The CDR3 is made up of 13 amino acids. V lost 3 bases, J lost 3 bases, and 7 bases lay in between.

V usage is TRBV7-9 and J usage is TRBJ1-5; the D gene is possibly TRBD1 (6 bases). Germline V CDR1 and CDR2: SEHNR, FQNEAQ (reference sequence). This CDR3 has 13 amino acids. Trimming removed 4 bases from V and 7 bases from J, with 11 bases in between. The chain's CDR3 is CASSSQGAQPQHF. The CDR3, as DNA: TGTGCCAGCAGCTCACAGGGTGCCCAGCCCCAGCATTTT.

The genes are TRBV7-9 and TRBJ2-7; possibly TRBD1 for D (6 bases). V shed 0 bases and J shed 4 bases, with 13 bases lying between them. This CDR3 has 15 residues. Germline lookup yields CDR1 SEHNR and CDR2 FQNEAQ (reference sequence). The CDR3 loop reads CASSLARDNSYEQYF. CDR3 DNA sequence: TGTGCCAGCAGCTTAGCCCGGGACAATTCGTACGAGCAGTACTTC.

The chain couples TRBV6-1 to TRBJ2-3; 8 bases match TRBD1. This CDR3 contains 15 residues. Germline CDR1 is MNHNS and CDR2 is SASEGT. V shed 7 bases, J shed 0 bases, and the junction held 6 bases outside the gene matches. The CDR3, as DNA: TGTGCCAGCATCCCGGACAGGGCTAGCACAGATACGCAGTATTTT. Translating it yields CASIPDRASTDTQYF.

V and J are TRBV11-2 and TRBJ1-3; TRBD1 agrees at 7 bases. Germline V gene data show CDR1 as SGHAT and CDR2 as FQNNGV. This CDR3 has 15 amino acids. The J segment lost 0 bases and the V segment lost 4 bases, leaving 3 bases of the junction unmatched. CDR3 in amino acids: CASSSGGSSGNTIYF. The DNA for the CDR3 is TGTGCCAGCAGCTCAGGGGGGTCCTCTGGAAACACCATATATTTT.

The CDR3 is CASSSRIAASIYNEQFF. The CDR3 DNA sequence: TGTGCCAGCAGCTCCCGCATAGCGGCATCAATCTACAATGAGCAGTTCTTC. The genes are TRBV11-3 and TRBJ2-1; tentatively, D is TRBD2 (6 bases). There are 17 residues in the CDR3. Germline V gene lookup returns CDR1 SGHNT and CDR2 YENEEA. V dropped 4 bases and J dropped 3 bases, with 19 bases sitting between them. Looking up the rest from reference TRBV11-3 and TRBJ2-1 gives the full variable domain: EAGVVQSPRYKIIEKKQPVAFWCNPISGHNTLYWYLQNLGQGPELLIRYENEEAVDDSQLPKDRFSAERLKGVDSTLKIQPAELGDSAVYLCASSSRIAASIYNEQFFGPGTRLTVL.

This chain connects TRBV5-1 to TRBJ2-5; 7 bases align to TRBD1. The CDR3 runs 15 residues. The V gene's germline CDR1 is SGHRS and CDR2 YFSETQ. Trimming at V came to 3 bases and at J to 3 bases, leaving 8 bases not matched to a gene. CDR3: CASSYPGTAEETQYF. The CDR3, as DNA: TGCGCCAGCAGCTATCCCGGGACAGCGGAAGAGACCCAGTACTTC.

The chain has TRBV29-1 and TRBJ2-1; 8 positions agree with TRBD2. Trimming took 7 bases from V and 4 from J; bases not matched to a gene: 15. The CDR3 length is 16 residues. The germline CDR1 and CDR2 sequences are SQVTM and ANQGSEA. CDR3 region: CSGRGWPGGLYNEQFF. As DNA, the CDR3 is TGCAGCGGAAGGGGATGGCCGGGAGGGCTATACAATGAGCAGTTCTTC.

This rearrangement joins TRBV10-3 to TRBJ2-7; 8 positions agree with TRBD2. The CDR3 totals 13 residues. The trim removed 11 bases at V and 5 bases at J, leaving 11 bases unmatched. Germline CDR1 and CDR2: ENHRY and SYGVKD. The CDR3 DNA sequence: TGTGCCGTAAGAGCGGGGGAGGACGACGAGCAGTACTTC. Translating it yields CAVRAGEDDEQYF.

V usage is TRBV27 and J usage is TRBJ2-5; the match to TRBD2 covers 11 bases. The CDR3 sequence is 15 residues long. V trimming: 6 bases; J trimming: 5 bases; junction bases outside the gene matches: 8. Germline values: CDR1 MNHEY, CDR2 SMNVEV (reference sequence). CDR3 protein: CASRRLAGLLETQYF. The CDR3 DNA is TGTGCCAGCAGACGACTAGCGGGACTTTTGGAGACCCAGTACTTC.